One T cell receptor (beta chain) is described in this entry. The antigen is unknown. The source of the sample is a study of T cell responses to AZD1222 COVID-19 vaccine. Study-wide results and limits: Scientists sampled the repertoires only once the peak T cell response had passed.

The CDR3 runs to 16 residues. Germline CDR1 is SGDLS and CDR2 is YYNGEE. The ends were cut back, 0 bases at V and 0 bases at J, with 13 bases in the middle. The assay was immunoSEQ multiplex PCR, and TCRdb's table has in-frame clones only and misses some. The sample records tens of thousands of clones, 85% being singletons. The gene calls are TRBV9 and TRBJ2-7; possibly TRBD2 for D (6 bases). Here the sequenced sample was peripheral blood, taken on day 0 of AZD1222 vaccination. The receptor's source is an adult in good health. CDR3: CASSVGSGVSSYEQYF. In DNA form, the CDR3 reads TGTGCCAGCAGCGTAGGATCGGGGGTTAGCTCCTACGAGCAGTACTTC.